Listed here are 4 T cell receptor beta chains from one sample, sequenced in a study of shared clonotypes between healthy human individuals. Sequenced by immunoSEQ multiplex PCR; TCRdb stores in-frame clones only, minus some. Seen here are 900,000 to 1,200,000 clones, about 84% observed once, and the top ten hold roughly 0.57%. The sample was memory CD4+ T cells from PBMCs. Subset reported: CD45RA-negative fraction. Receptors originate from a man between 18 and 35 years old in good health. Some clones in this sample may be carry-over from other donors' samples.

V gene TRBV5-1 combines with J gene TRBJ2-7, with D tentatively TRBD2 (6 bases). Trimming took 4 bases from V and 0 from J, leaving 11 bases between them. Germline V gives CDR1 SGHRS, CDR2 YFSETQ. The CDR3 is 14 residues long. The CDR3 loop is CASSTGDLSYEQYF. The CDR3 DNA follows: TGCGCCAGCAGCACGGGAGACCTCTCCTACGAGCAGTACTTC.

Many counts were recorded for this clone. This chain links TRBV18 with TRBJ1-4; no definite D call. The CDR3 is 15 amino acids. V lost 3 bases to trimming and J lost 1 base, with 9 bases between them. CDR1 is KGHSH, CDR2 LQKENI, per germline. CDR3 sequence (DNA): TGTGCCAGCTCACCCGGGATTTTAACTAATGAAAAACTGTTTTTT. Protein sequence: CASSPGILTNEKLFF.

This clone was observed a few times. V usage is TRBV4-1 and J usage is TRBJ2-2, with D perhaps given as TRBD1 or TRBD2 (5 bases each). Trimming removed 1 base from V and 7 bases from J, with 19 bases in between. This CDR3 comprises 17 residues. Germline values: CDR1 MGHRA, CDR2 YSYEKL. In DNA, the CDR3 is TGCGCCAGCAGCCAAGGCCACGCCAGGGACCGAAACGGGGAGCTGTTTTTT. As protein: CASSQGHARDRNGELFF.

This rearrangement joins TRBV5-6 to TRBJ1-2; D is undetermined. Trimming shortened V by 2 bases and J by 0 bases, and 5 bases separated the two germline ends. The CDR3 consists of 13 residues. Germline CDR1 reads SGHDT; CDR2 reads YYEEEE. CDR3 nucleotides: TGTGCCAGCAGCTTAGAAGCTAACTATGGCTACACCTTC. Its protein product is CASSLEANYGYTF.